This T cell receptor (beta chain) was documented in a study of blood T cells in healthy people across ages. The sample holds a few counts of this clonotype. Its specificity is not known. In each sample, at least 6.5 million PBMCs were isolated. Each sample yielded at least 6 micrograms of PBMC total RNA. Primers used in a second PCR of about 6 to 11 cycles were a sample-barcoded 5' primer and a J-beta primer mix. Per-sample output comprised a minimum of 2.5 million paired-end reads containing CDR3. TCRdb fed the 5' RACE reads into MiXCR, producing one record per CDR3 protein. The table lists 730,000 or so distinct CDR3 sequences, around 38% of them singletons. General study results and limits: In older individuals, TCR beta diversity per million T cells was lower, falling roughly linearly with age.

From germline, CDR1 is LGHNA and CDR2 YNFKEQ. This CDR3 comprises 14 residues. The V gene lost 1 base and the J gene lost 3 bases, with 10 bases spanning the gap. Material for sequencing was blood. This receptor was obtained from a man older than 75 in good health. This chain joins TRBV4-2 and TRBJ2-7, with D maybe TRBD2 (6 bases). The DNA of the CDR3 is TGTGCCAGCAGCCAAGGCGGGACTTACTACGAGCAGTACTTC. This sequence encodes CASSQGGTYYEQYF.